This T cell receptor beta chain is drawn from a study of CD4 and CD8 cells across lung adenocarcinoma regions (dated by TCRdb to between 2017 and 2018). About the study as a whole: The study examined intratumor heterogeneity of the T cell receptor repertoire by comparing tumor centers with tumor margins.

This clonotype was picked up many times. The antigen this receptor binds is unknown. No per-base quality is available; no much larger clone lies one base away. The receptor library was made with PCR. These reads were obtained on a HiSeq X Ten. TCRdb cleaned the public reads at Q25 with fastp, built clones with MiXCR and kept in-frame beta chains. When rows share a CDR3 protein, they turn into one entry using the most common DNA and genes. This sample lists around 10,000 distinct CDR3 sequences; 40% to 60% were detected once. Together, the top ten hold 30% to 40% of the sample. V is clipped by 1 base and J by 10 bases, and the sequence between their germline boundaries is 19 bases long. Taken from the germline V gene, the CDR1 and CDR2 loops are MNHNS and SASEGT. The CDR3 spans 16 residues, from the cysteine through the phenylalanine. The sequence is cut down to CDR3 DNA, 48 bases in frame from base 1.

Donors were patients with localized lung adenocarcinoma, a subtype of non-small cell lung cancer. Samples were obtained from the margins of localized lung adenocarcinomas. CD8+ T cells from tumor tissue were profiled separately from CD4+ T cells for TCR repertoire analysis. Here the chain combines TRBV6-1 and TRBJ1-4, with no D gene named confidently. Sequences were obtained from CD8+ T cells from the margin of a lung tumor. In the paper's terms, the cell subset or site label means: tumor margin region. The sequence came from a male donor with lung adenocarcinoma. The CD4 and CD8 labels of this study may be unreliable. This receptor carries the CDR3 CASSEGRAAGFGKLFF. In nucleotides, the sequence is TGTGCCAGCAGTGAAGGACGGGCCGCGGGGTTCGGAAAACTGTTTTTT.